This T cell receptor (beta chain) comes out of a study of OX40 agonist ivuxolimab in advanced cancers. Study results and caveats: Among the least clonally expanded were partial responders at 0.1-3.0 mg/kg.

Regarding this clone: What it binds is unknown.

The CDR3 sequence is 19 residues long. V was pared by 1 base and J by 3 bases, with 18 bases of the junction left unmatched. Germline CDR1 reads SGHTA; CDR2 reads FQGNSA. Assay: immunoSEQ multiplex PCR; the TCRdb copy retains only in-frame clones and omits some. The table lists 85,000 to 95,000 clones, about 91% of them singletons, with around 0.34% in the top ten. The rearrangement uses TRBV7-2 and TRBJ2-7, with 7 positions matching TRBD2. The sample was CD4+ or CD8+ T cells sorted from blood, taken in a trial of the OX40 agonist ivuxolimab. The sequence came from an adult with an advanced solid tumor such as melanoma, head and neck, liver or kidney cancer. CDR3 region: CASSLDRRMTSPRSYEQYF. The CDR3 DNA is TGTGCCAGCAGCTTAGATCGTAGAATGACTAGCCCTAGGAGCTACGAGCAGTACTTC.